The clone carrying this T cell receptor (beta chain) appeared many times. The antigen remains undetermined. The germline V gene encodes CDR1 ENHRY and CDR2 SYGVKD. The CDR3 runs to 16 residues. Deletions cut 3 bases from V and 4 bases from J, with 15 bases between. Bulk TCR libraries were made with methods that had been previously described and with listed TCR primers. TCRdb used MiXCR to reprocess the PCR reads, holding one entry per CDR3 protein. The table has tens of thousands of distinct CDR3 sequences, around 20% seen once. The data were taken from a study of molecular identifiers for immune sequencing clone quantification. Notes on the study in general: Clone sizes could be underestimated for highly expanded clones when identical TCR molecules share a barcode.

V is TRBV10-3 and J is TRBJ1-4; D not certain. The receptor was derived from a human donor in good health. Some libraries in this study had Jurkat cell RNA spiked in. The sequenced material came from naive CD8+ T cells from blood, with Jurkat cell RNA spiked in. Stated subset: FACS-sorted CD8+CD4-CCR7+CD45RA+ naive T cells. The chain's CDR3 is CAISDSQRGSNEKLFF. The CDR3 nucleotides are TGTGCCATCAGTGATTCTCAGAGAGGGAGTAATGAAAAACTGTTTTTT.